Below are 6 T cell receptor beta chains sequenced from a single sample in a study of monozygotic twins with inflammatory bowel disease. For each CDR3 protein, TCRdb gives one entry from its re-call of the 5' RACE reads, without DNA. The sample table sets out some 190,000 distinct CDR3 sequences. The material sequenced was blood. The receptor set was obtained from a human donor with ulcerative colitis or Crohn's disease, or a healthy co-twin of an affected twin (not recorded which).

The chain links TRBV29-1 to TRBJ1-2; lacking DNA, the TRBD1 call made by TCRdb goes unchecked. Germline CDR1 SQVTM, CDR2 ANQGSEA. This CDR3 has 14 residues. This CDR3 is CSGGGTAPNYGYTF.

The chain employs TRBV5-1 and TRBJ1-2; there is no DNA to check the TCRdb D call of TRBD1. Germline assignment: CDR1 SGHRS and CDR2 YFSETQ. This CDR3 contains 15 residues. This CDR3 reads CASSLPGQGALGYTF.

The rearrangement uses TRBV7-2 and TRBJ1-5; TCRdb proposes TRBD1, but this gene call is untestable without DNA. Germline lookup yields CDR1 SGHTA and CDR2 FQGNSA. The CDR3 runs to 15 residues. CDR3 residues: CASSLDVGGGQPQHF.

V gene TRBV7-2 combines with J gene TRBJ1-5; the D call of TRBD1 rests on TCRdb alone, since no DNA is present to check it. The germline V gene encodes CDR1 SGHTA and CDR2 FQGNSA. The CDR3 loop spans 12 amino acids. The chain's CDR3 is CASTSPGQPQHF.

The chain employs TRBV6-5 and TRBJ1-2; lacking DNA, the TRBD1 call made by TCRdb goes unchecked. This CDR3 is built from 13 residues. Per the germline V gene, CDR1 is MNHEY and CDR2 is SVGAGI. The CDR3 reads CASRRTGGDGYTF.

The CDR3 reads CASSLEGLGYTF. The genes are TRBV5-1 and TRBJ1-2. The CDR3 contains 12 residues. The V gene's germline CDR1 is SGHRS and CDR2 YFSETQ.